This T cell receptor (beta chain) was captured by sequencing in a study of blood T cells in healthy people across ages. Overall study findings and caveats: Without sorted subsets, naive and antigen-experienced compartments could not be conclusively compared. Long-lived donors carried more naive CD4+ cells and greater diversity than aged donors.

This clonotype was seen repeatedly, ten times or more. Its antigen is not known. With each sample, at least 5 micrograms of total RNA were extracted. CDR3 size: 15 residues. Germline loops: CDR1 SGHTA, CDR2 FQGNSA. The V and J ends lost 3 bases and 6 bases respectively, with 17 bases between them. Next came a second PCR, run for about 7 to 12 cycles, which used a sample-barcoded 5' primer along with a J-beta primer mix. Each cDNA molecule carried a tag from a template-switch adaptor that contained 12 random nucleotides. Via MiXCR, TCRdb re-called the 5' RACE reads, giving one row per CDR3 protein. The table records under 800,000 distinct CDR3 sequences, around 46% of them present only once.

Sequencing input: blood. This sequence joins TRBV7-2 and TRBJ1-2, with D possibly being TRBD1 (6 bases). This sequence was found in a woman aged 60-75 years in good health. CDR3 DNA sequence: TGTGCCAGCAGCTTCTCTGAGTGGGGGGCGCATGGCTACACCTTC. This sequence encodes CASSFSEWGAHGYTF.